Shown below are 25 T cell receptor beta chains from a single sample sequenced in a study of T cells after yellow fever vaccination. TCRdb reprocessed the 5' RACE reads via MiXCR and lists one record per CDR3 protein. The sample consists of roughly 340,000 distinct CDR3 sequences, roughly 9.4% of them appearing once. The input for sequencing was PBMCs, taken on the day of the first yellow fever vaccination. These receptors originate from a young man who received the YFV17D yellow fever vaccine.

This clonotype has just a few counts. This chain uses TRBV12-3 or TRBV12-4 with TRBJ2-3, with 12 bases fitting TRBD1. The CDR3 spans 17 residues. V shed 5 bases, J shed 1 base, and the junction held 7 bases outside the gene matches. For the CDR3, the DNA is TGTGCCAGCAGTCACCGGGACAGGGGGCCCGGCACAGATACGCAGTATTTT. Protein: CASSHRDRGPGTDTQYF.

Many counts were recorded for this clonotype. The rearrangement joins TRBV7-8 to TRBJ1-6; TRBD1 matches at 7 bases. Germline lookup yields CDR1 SGHVS and CDR2 FQNEAQ. V dropped 4 bases and J dropped 10; count of bases not matched to a gene: 7. The CDR3 spans 14 residues. CDR3 residues: CASSWGTVLSPLHF. The CDR3 DNA is TGTGCCAGCAGCTGGGGGACAGTACTCTCACCCCTCCACTTT.

This clonotype was counted ten times or more. This chain connects TRBV5-1 to TRBJ2-1; 13 nucleotides align to TRBD2. The length of the CDR3 is 16 residues. Trimming removed 4 bases from V and 4 bases from J; junction bases left unmatched: 5. CDR1 and CDR2 (germline): SGHRS, YFSETQ. CDR3 bases: TGCGCCAGCAGCCCAAGGACTAGCGGGGGATACAATGAGCAGTTCTTC. It translates to CASSPRTSGGYNEQFF.

The chain uses TRBV11-2 and TRBJ2-2; no clear D gene. The V and J ends lost 5 bases and 0 bases respectively, with 10 bases between them. Germline CDR1 is SGHAT and CDR2 is FQNNGV. CDR3 length: 15 amino acids. The CDR3 region is CASSPKAANTGELFF. The CDR3 nucleotides read TGTGCCAGCAGCCCGAAGGCCGCGAACACCGGGGAGCTGTTTTTT.

This clonotype has just a few counts. V is TRBV18 and J is TRBJ2-5, with TRBD1 matching over 9 bases. The CDR3 totals 15 residues. Germline V gives CDR1 KGHSH, CDR2 LQKENI. V trimming: 2 bases; J trimming: 5 bases; junction bases outside the gene matches: 6. Here the CDR3 reads CASSPSDRGSETQYF. The CDR3 DNA sequence: TGTGCCAGCTCACCATCGGACAGGGGTAGCGAGACCCAGTACTTC.

The chain is built from TRBV7-9 and TRBJ2-1, with D perhaps TRBD1 or TRBD2 (5 bases each). This CDR3 spans 14 amino acids. Trimming left V 5 bases short and J 9 bases short, with 17 bases between. Per germline, CDR1 SEHNR and CDR2 FQNEAQ (reference sequence). The DNA for the CDR3 is TGTGCCAGCAGCCTTAGTCGGGGCTCCTTTGAGCAGTTCTTC. Translation: CASSLSRGSFEQFF.

This clonotype was observed many times. The chain couples TRBV5-1 to TRBJ2-4, with TRBD2 identical over 13 bases. CDR1 and CDR2 from the germline V gene are SGHRS and YFSETQ. This CDR3 is 18 amino acids long. V lost 3 bases to trimming and J lost 0 bases; unmatched junction nucleotides: 6. In nucleotides, the CDR3 is TGCGCCAGCAGCTCGGGACTAGCGGGGACCTTAGCCAAAAACATTCAGTACTTC. Encoded protein: CASSSGLAGTLAKNIQYF.

This clonotype was recorded at least ten times. The chain recombines TRBV7-9 with TRBJ1-2; D gene unclear. Trimming left V 1 base short and J 6 bases short, with 3 bases between. This CDR3 comprises 11 residues. Germline lookup yields CDR1 SEHNR and CDR2 FQNEAQ (reference sequence). CDR3: CASSLEHGYTF. For the CDR3, the DNA is TGTGCCAGCAGCTTAGAGCATGGCTACACCTTC. The full variable domain, with the rest looked up from reference TRBV7-9 and TRBJ1-2, is DTGVSQNPRHKITKRGQNVTFRCDPISEHNRLYWYRQTLGQGPEFLTYFQNEAQLEKSRLLSDRFSAERPKGSFSTLEIQRTEQGDSAMYLCASSLEHGYTFGSGTRLTVV.

The sample holds a few counts of this clonotype. The rearrangement links TRBV11-2 to TRBJ2-7; TRBD1 aligns across 10 bases. From germline, CDR1 is SGHAT and CDR2 FQNNGV. This CDR3 region has 15 residues. Trimming at V came to 4 bases and at J to 3 bases, leaving 6 bases not matched to a gene. DNA of the CDR3: TGTGCCAGCAGCTCACCGGGACAGGGGTACTACGAGCAGTACTTC. Its protein product is CASSSPGQGYYEQYF.

This clonotype was seen a handful of times. The V and J genes are TRBV24-1 and TRBJ1-1, with D possibly being TRBD1 (5 bases). Trimming removed 2 bases from V and 5 bases from J, with 8 bases in between. CDR3 size: 13 residues. Germline CDR1 KGHDR, CDR2 SFDVKD. CDR3 amino acids: CATSDSGGTEAFF. For the CDR3, the DNA is TGTGCCACCAGTGATTCGGGGGGAACTGAAGCTTTCTTT.

This clonotype was seen at least ten times. The chain combines TRBV5-5 with TRBJ1-2, with no clear D. The V gene's germline CDR1 is SGHKS and CDR2 YYEKEE (reference sequence). The CDR3 totals 13 residues. Trimming removed 0 bases from V and 4 bases from J, with 7 bases in between. The CDR3 bases are TGTGCCAGCAGCTTGGTAGGGAGCTATGGCTACACCTTC. Its translation is CASSLVGSYGYTF.

The chain uses TRBV7-2 and TRBJ2-2, with TRBD2 matching 8 bases. V was pared by 5 bases and J by 6 bases, with 8 bases of the junction left unmatched. CDR1 is SGHTA, CDR2 FQGNSA, per germline. This CDR3 is built from 15 residues. The DNA for the CDR3 is TGTGCCAGCAGCCCGGGGACTAGACGGGCCGGGGAGCTGTTTTTT. It encodes CASSPGTRRAGELFF.

This chain uses TRBV11-1 with TRBJ2-7, with a possible D match to TRBD1 (6 bases). With 7 bases removed from V and 6 bases from J, the gap between germline ends came to 22 bases. The CDR3 runs 15 residues. Germline CDR1 and CDR2: SGHAT and FQDESV (reference sequence). CDR3 sequence reads: CASTPGRGEFGEQYV. In DNA form, the CDR3 reads TGTGCCAGCACCCCCGGCAGGGGTGAATTCGGCGAGCAGTACGTC.

This clonotype occurred many times. The chain carries TRBV29-1 and TRBJ1-4, with a weak D call TRBD1 (6 bases). V was cut by 2 bases and J by 10 bases, with 17 bases left in between. The V gene's germline CDR1 is SQVTM and CDR2 ANQGSEA. The CDR3 covers 14 residues. CDR3 nucleotide sequence: TGCAGCGTTGAAATGAGGGGGACGGCCCCAAAACTGTTTTTT. This codes for CSVEMRGTAPKLFF.

This clonotype was detected a few times. As DNA, the CDR3 is TGTGCCAGCAGTTTAGCAGAGAGACAGGCAGCTTTCTTT. Translating gives CASSLAERQAAFF. The chain uses TRBV12-3 or TRBV12-4 and TRBJ1-1, with D possibly matching TRBD1 (6 bases). The length of the CDR3 is 13 residues. V dropped 0 bases and J dropped 10 bases, with 12 bases sitting between them.

This chain joins TRBV10-3 and TRBJ2-1; D perhaps matches TRBD1 (6 bases). The CDR3 contains 16 residues. V shed 3 bases and J shed 0 bases, with 12 bases lying between them. Looked up from germline, CDR1 is ENHRY and CDR2 is SYGVKD. CDR3 nucleotide sequence: TGTGCCATCAGTGATTGGGACACGAGCTCCTACAATGAGCAGTTCTTC. Protein product: CAISDWDTSSYNEQFF.

The rearrangement links TRBV12-3 or TRBV12-4 to TRBJ2-3; tentative D call: TRBD1 (6 bases). This CDR3 spans 13 amino acids. Trimming took off 8 bases at V and 6 bases at J, with 15 bases between the two ends. In nucleotides, the CDR3 is TGTGCCAGCTCTGAGAGGGGGTTGGATACGCAGTATTTT. This gives the protein CASSERGLDTQYF.

This clonotype has only a few counts. The chain employs TRBV2 and TRBJ1-1; D unclear. V was pared by 2 bases and J by 7 bases, with 14 bases between. Per the germline V gene, CDR1 is SNHLY and CDR2 is FYNNEI. CDR3 length: 14 residues. CDR3 residues: CASSERVVYSEAFF. DNA for the CDR3: TGTGCCAGCAGTGAAAGGGTGGTTTATAGTGAAGCTTTCTTT.

This clonotype showed up many times. This chain connects TRBV4-1 to TRBJ2-7; 12 positions agree with TRBD2. The trim removed 0 bases at V and 0 bases at J, leaving 9 bases unmatched. Germline assignment: CDR1 MGHRA and CDR2 YSYEKL. There are 19 residues in the CDR3. CDR3 nucleotides: TGCGCCAGCAGCCAAGATCAGACTAGCGGGGGCAGGAGCTCCTACGAGCAGTACTTC. It specifies CASSQDQTSGGRSSYEQYF.

Comment on this clonotype: The CDR3 does not close with the conserved phenylalanine or tryptophan, likely indicating a read error. It is unclear where the CDR3 begins or ends on the DNA, so no DNA is shown, and the CDR3 is as TCRdb lists it. This chain joins TRBV21-1 and TRBJ2-7; no check of the table's D call, TRBD1, against the DNA was made. TRBV21-1 is a documented pseudogene. The CDR3 region is 9 residues in length, termini included. CDR3 region: CASNRFGTG.

Only a few counts were recorded for this clonotype. The rearrangement uses TRBV10-3 and TRBJ2-7; the match to TRBD1 covers 7 bases. The CDR3 length is 15 residues. Germline-derived CDR1 and CDR2 are ENHRY and SYGVKD. V gave up 6 bases and J gave up 2 bases; unmatched junction bases: 10. CDR3 nucleotide sequence: TGTGCCATCAGCAACCCCGGGACAGCCACCTACGAGCAGTACTTC. This gives the protein CAISNPGTATYEQYF.

This clonotype was detected many times. The chain joins TRBV20-1 to TRBJ1-2; D unclear. The V and J ends lost 1 base and 2 bases respectively, with 5 bases between them. CDR1 DFQATT and CDR2 SNEGSKA come from the germline V gene (reference sequence). This CDR3 is built from 12 residues. The CDR3 loop reads CSARARNYGYTF. DNA of the CDR3: TGCAGTGCTAGAGCACGGAACTATGGCTACACCTTC.

The rearrangement links TRBV5-1 to TRBJ1-6; D gene ambiguous. This CDR3 has 14 amino acids. The V end lost 2 bases, the J end lost 12 bases, and 15 bases lay between the germline ends. The germline CDR1 and CDR2 sequences are SGHRS and YFSETQ. CDR3 residues: CASSLISPTQPLHF. The CDR3 DNA sequence: TGCGCCAGCAGCTTAATTTCCCCCACACAACCCCTCCACTTT.

This clonotype was seen ten or more times. The chain recombines TRBV27 with TRBJ2-7, with TRBD1 as a possible D gene (6 bases). The length of the CDR3 is 13 residues. Trimming pared 6 bases from V and 5 bases from J, leaving 14 bases between. Germline V gives CDR1 MNHEY, CDR2 SMNVEV (reference sequence). CDR3 DNA: TGTGCCAGCAGGGGGGCAGCCAACCACGAGCAGTACTTC. It encodes CASRGAANHEQYF.

This clonotype was counted a few times. V and J are TRBV5-1 and TRBJ2-1; 9 positions match TRBD1. CDR1 SGHRS and CDR2 YFSETQ come from the germline V gene. V was clipped by 4 bases and J by 8 bases; unmatched bases: 10. The CDR3 is made up of 15 amino acids. CDR3 protein: CASSVTGTGSDEQFF. CDR3 nucleotide sequence: TGCGCCAGCAGCGTGACCGGGACAGGGTCCGATGAGCAGTTCTTC.